A selection of T cell receptor beta chains follows, all from one sample in a study of blood T cell repertoires in COVID-19. Profiled with immunoSEQ multiplex PCR; TCRdb holds only in-frame clones, not every one. The table lists about 120,000 clones, about 85% of them singletons. Source material: peripheral blood. The receptors shown here come from a human donor in a cohort sampled during active COVID-19. Both conserved end residues are part of each CDR3. D genes are given only for firm matches. Clone size, where shown, is once, few, many, or a class for clones that have expanded.

V gene	D gene	J gene	CDR3 length	clone size	CDR3 protein	CDR3 DNA
TRBV7-2	TRBD1	TRBJ1-6	17	NA	CASSLAPGTGLNSPLHF	TGTGCCAGCAGCTTAGCCCCCGGGACAGGGCTTAATTCACCCCTCCACTTT
TRBV2	NA	TRBJ2-1	12	NA	CASSKVAIEQFF	TGTGCCAGCAGTAAGGTAGCGATTGAGCAGTTCTTC
TRBV6-6	TRBD1	TRBJ1-1	16	NA	CASSRRWDRGNTEAFF	TGTGCCAGCAGCCGAAGGTGGGACAGGGGGAACACTGAAGCTTTCTTT
TRBV28	TRBD1	TRBJ1-2	14	NA	CASSLSRGERGYTF	TGTGCCAGCAGTTTAAGCAGGGGGGAGAGAGGCTACACCTTC
TRBV7-2	NA	TRBJ1-1	14	NA	CASSAVGGRTEAFF	TGTGCCAGCAGCGCCGTGGGGGGACGGACTGAAGCTTTCTTT
TRBV6-5	NA	TRBJ2-1	14	NA	CASSGELWMAWQFF	TGTGCCAGCTCAGGGGAGCTGTGGATGGCGTGGCAGTTCTTC
TRBV29-1	TRBD1	TRBJ1-2	13	few	CSTRTGTFTGYTF	TGCAGCACAAGGACAGGGACCTTTACCGGCTACACCTTC
TRBV15	NA	TRBJ2-3	16	NA	CATSRIGRAPTDTQYF	TGTGCCACCAGCAGGATTGGCAGGGCCCCTACCGATACGCAGTATTTT
TRBV9	TRBD2	TRBJ2-1	13	few	CASSVAGGNEQFF	TGTGCCAGCAGCGTAGCGGGGGGCAATGAGCAGTTCTTC
TRBV5-4	NA	TRBJ2-7	14	NA	CASSFGSGIYEQYF	TGTGCCAGCAGCTTCGGGTCTGGTATATACGAGCAGTACTTC
TRBV19	TRBD1	TRBJ1-5	16	NA	CASSTLLGQGVQPQHF	TGTGCCAGTAGTACTCTACTGGGACAGGGGGTGCAGCCCCAGCATTTT